Listed below are T cell receptor beta chains from one sample, sequenced in a study of cytomegalovirus exposure and HLA in healthy donors. Clones were sequenced by immunoSEQ multiplex PCR, and TCRdb holds only the in-frame ones, with some missing. The sample carries roughly 80,000 clones, approximately 90% recorded once. The sequenced material came from PBMCs. These receptors were taken from a man aged 30 to 39 in good health and CMV-seronegative. Each CDR3 is given with its conserved first and last residue. Size is stated for part of the rows, as once, few or many counts, or as a class when the clone is expanded.

abundance | j_gene | v_gene | len | CDR3aa
NA | TRBJ2-7 | TRBV7-2 | 16 | CASSLYHGTGGVEQYF
NA | TRBJ1-4 | TRBV2 | 14 | CASRPDRGSEKLFF
once | TRBJ2-1 | TRBV29-1 | 12 | CSGQGTYNEQFF
few | TRBJ2-2 | TRBV6-5 | 15 | CASSWGLAGAGELFF
once | TRBJ2-5 | TRBV23-1 | 14 | CASSRTGGQETQYF
NA | TRBJ2-7 | TRBV4-1 | 15 | CASSPSPISSYEQYF
few | TRBJ2-1 | TRBV5-1 | 14 | CASSRTLLDNEQFF
NA | TRBJ2-3 | TRBV9 | 14 | CASSSSTGADTQYF
NA | TRBJ2-2 | TRBV6-5 | 15 | CASSYFTSVTGELFF
NA | TRBJ1-1 | TRBV28 | 13 | CASSLLGGTEAFF
NA | TRBJ1-1 | TRBV5-1 | 15 | CASSMGHSINTEAFF
NA | TRBJ2-5 | TRBV11-2 | 17 | CASSLGQRELTGETQYF
NA | TRBJ1-2 | TRBV7-2 | 13 | CASSFSGPYGYTF
NA | TRBJ2-3 | TRBV30 | 13 | CASDSPSTDTQYF
NA | TRBJ1-5 | TRBV4-1 | 13 | CASSHDGDQPQHF
NA | TRBJ2-1 | TRBV7-2 | 17 | CASSPPTGPQKGNEQFF
NA | TRBJ2-7 | TRBV6-1 | 14 | CASSWRERVYEQYF
once | TRBJ1-3 | TRBV29-1 | 18 | CSVEDGSAPESSGNTIYF
once | TRBJ2-2 | TRBV21-1 | 17 | CASSKAPGQDYTGELFF
NA | TRBJ2-7 | TRBV7-3 | 17 | CASSAGPLAQGAHEQYF
NA | TRBJ2-3 | TRBV7-2 | 15 | CASSPAGLSTDTQYF
NA | TRBJ1-5 | TRBV19 | 15 | CASSIYRQGGQPQHF
NA | TRBJ2-5 | TRBV11-1 | 14 | CASTNGRLRETQYF
NA | TRBJ1-4 | TRBV4-1 | 15 | CASSHGQGSNEKLFF
NA | TRBJ2-2 | TRBV9 | 15 | CASSVGGGPAGELFF
NA | TRBJ2-3 | TRBV9 | 13 | CARSTGPPDTQYF
NA | TRBJ1-2 | TRBV7-8 | 14 | CASSTAAEGYGYTF
NA | TRBJ1-4 | TRBV9 | 15 | CASSARFGSNEKLFF
few | TRBJ2-1 | TRBV6-4 | 15 | CASSGGTGGGHEQFF
NA | TRBJ2-2 | TRBV13 | 15 | CASSFWTSNTGELFF
NA | TRBJ1-2 | TRBV6-1 | 15 | CASSTRDRGNYGYTF
NA | TRBJ1-3 | TRBV4-1 | 16 | CASSQVTGENGNTIYF
NA | TRBJ1-1 | TRBV11-2 | 14 | CASSLGQLNTEAFF
NA | TRBJ2-1 | TRBV2 | 15 | CASRPGTSGYNEQFF
NA | TRBJ2-7 | TRBV7-8 | 16 | CASRDGTGKGSYEQYF
NA | TRBJ2-5 | TRBV19 | 16 | CASSTPLAGNQETQYF
NA | TRBJ2-5 | TRBV5-6 | 16 | CASRGAWQGYQETQYF
NA | TRBJ1-2 | TRBV6-1 | 14 | CASSDILAGYGYTF
NA | TRBJ1-4 | TRBV19 | 14 | CASSIRQDNEKLFF
NA | TRBJ2-3 | TRBV6-1 | 13 | CASRGSAQDTQYF
NA | TRBJ2-3 | TRBV28 | 14 | CASSLRTETDTQYF
NA | TRBJ2-7 | TRBV5-1 | 13 | CASSGGASYEQYF
NA | TRBJ2-1 | TRBV28 | 11 | CASRETGVQFF
NA | TRBJ2-1 | TRBV27 | 13 | CASRSTTGHEQFF
NA | TRBJ1-2 | TRBV19 | 15 | CASSPTGTAGNGYTF
NA | TRBJ1-5 | TRBV10-3 | 15 | CAIAPAPGGGQPQHF
NA | TRBJ2-3 | TRBV5-1 | 13 | CASSPTGTDTQYF
NA | TRBJ2-1 | TRBV5-1 | 14 | CASSLALNQNEQFF